The present T cell receptor beta chain was sequenced within a study of cytomegalovirus exposure and HLA in healthy donors. Study-wide results and limits: For most TCR beta V segments, an earlier analysis put the productive rate at about 90% or about 30% of the time. According to the study, roughly 180 TCR beta chains were cytomegalovirus-associated.

The primer mix had 60 Vbeta and 13 Jbeta primers. Profiled with immunoSEQ multiplex PCR; TCRdb holds only in-frame clones, not every one. This table holds about 130,000 clones, about 80% found once. The germline V and J ends were trimmed by 0 bases and 3 bases, with 11 bases remaining between them. Germline V gene data show CDR1 as MNHEY and CDR2 as SVGAGI. This CDR3 contains 16 residues. Points on this clone: The antigen remains unidentified.

V is TRBV6-5 and J is TRBJ2-2; possible D gene TRBD2, 7 bases. The specimen was PBMCs. This TCR derives from a woman between 35 and 50 years old in good health and CMV-seronegative. CDR3: CASSYSWGGHTGELFF. CDR3 sequence (DNA): TGTGCCAGCAGTTACTCGTGGGGGGGCCACACCGGGGAGCTGTTTTTT.